Shown below are 18 T cell receptor beta chains from a single sample sequenced in a study of blood T cell repertoires in COVID-19. This table comes from immunoSEQ multiplex PCR, and its TCRdb copy is limited to in-frame clones, with some not included. The sample includes around 150,000 clones, around 80% of them seen just once. The sample taken for sequencing was PBMCs or T cells enriched from blood (not recorded which). The receptors derive from a man in his fifties or sixties who had recovered from COVID-19.

In DNA form, the CDR3 reads TGTGCCACACGAATAGGAGCGGGGATCTCGAGGGAGCAGTTCTTC. Its translation: CATRIGAGISREQFF. The chain links TRBV19 to TRBJ2-1; 7 positions agree with TRBD2. This CDR3 has 15 amino acids. Germline V gene lookup returns CDR1 LNHDA and CDR2 SQIVND (reference sequence). V was pared by 10 bases and J by 10 bases, with 19 bases of the junction left unmatched.

This chain connects TRBV5-1 to TRBJ2-1; D gene ambiguous. Germline CDR1 is SGHRS and CDR2 is YFSETQ. Trimming shortened V by 0 bases and J by 8 bases, and 12 bases separated the two germline ends. The CDR3 loop spans 14 amino acids. CDR3 sequence reads: CASSLDPDRDEQFF. The CDR3 DNA reads TGCGCCAGCAGCTTGGACCCCGATCGCGATGAGCAGTTCTTC.

The CDR3 nucleotides are TGTGCCAGCACCCCCCGGGTCTTAACCACTGAAGCTTTCTTT. Encoded protein: CASTPRVLTTEAFF. V gene TRBV6-5 combines with J gene TRBJ1-1; D gene ambiguous. Germline V gene lookup returns CDR1 MNHEY and CDR2 SVGAGI. Trimming removed 7 bases at V and 4 bases at J, with 16 bases between. The CDR3 contains 14 residues.

The CDR3 loop is CASSLQGENTIYF. The CDR3 nucleotides read TGTGCCAGCAGTTTACAGGGGGAAAACACCATATATTTT. V gene TRBV6-5 combines with J gene TRBJ1-3; 8 positions match TRBD1. V shed 4 bases, J shed 6 bases, and the junction held 2 bases outside the gene matches. Germline V gives CDR1 MNHEY, CDR2 SVGAGI. The CDR3 loop spans 13 amino acids.

The chain is built from TRBV7-9 and TRBJ1-5; D is ambiguous. Germline-derived CDR1 and CDR2 are SEHNR and FQNEAQ (reference sequence). The germline V and J ends were trimmed by 1 base and 4 bases, with 5 bases remaining between them. CDR3 size: 13 residues. In DNA form, the CDR3 reads TGTGCCAGCAGCTTAGACGGGAATCAGCCCCAGCATTTT. It yields the protein CASSLDGNQPQHF.

The CDR3 coding sequence is TGTGCCAGCAGTCCCTGGACAGGGACGAATCAGCCCCAGCATTTT. Its translation: CASSPWTGTNQPQHF. The rearrangement joins TRBV28 to TRBJ1-5, with 8 bases fitting TRBD1. The CDR3 loop spans 15 amino acids. J lost 4 bases, V lost 5 bases, and 7 bases had no gene match. CDR1 and CDR2 (germline): MDHEN, SYDVKM.

This chain connects TRBV3-1 (or the pseudogene TRBV3-2) to TRBJ1-6; D is unresolved. CDR3 length: 16 amino acids. CDR1 and CDR2 (germline): LGHDT, YNNKEL (reference sequence). V lost 1 base, J lost 10 bases, and 17 bases lay in between. This chain's CDR3 is CASSQVYGSRGSPLHF. Written as DNA, the CDR3 is TGTGCCAGCAGCCAAGTATACGGGAGTCGTGGATCACCCCTCCACTTT.

With regard to this clone: At the DNA level, this CDR3 is encoded by other sequences in the same sample as well. The chain employs TRBV2 and TRBJ1-5; maybe TRBD1 (6 bases). Looked up from germline, CDR1 is SNHLY and CDR2 is FYNNEI. The CDR3 loop spans 14 amino acids. V was cut by 6 bases and J by 1 base, with 10 bases left in between. CDR3 sequence reads: CASRKGGSNQPQHF. Here the CDR3 DNA reads TGTGCCAGCAGGAAGGGGGGGAGCAATCAGCCCCAGCATTTT. Full variable domain (missing parts from reference TRBV2 and TRBJ1-5): EPEVTQTPSHQVTQMGQEVILRCVPISNHLYFYWYRQILGQKVEFLVSFYNNEISEKSEIFDDQFSVERPDGSNFTLKIRSTKLEDSAMYFCASRKGGSNQPQHFGDGTRLSIL.

The CDR3 DNA reads TGTGCCACCAGTGATTTGCCTGGCTCCCGAGAGACCCAGTACTTC. It codes for CATSDLPGSRETQYF. The chain links TRBV24-1 to TRBJ2-5; D unclear. The CDR3 totals 15 residues. CDR1 is KGHDR, CDR2 SFDVKD, per germline. V shed 0 bases and J shed 4 bases, with 11 bases lying between them.

This clone was observed a few times. The chain combines TRBV3-1 (or the pseudogene TRBV3-2) with TRBJ2-7; possibly TRBD1 for D (6 bases). Germline CDR1 is LGHDT and CDR2 is YNNKEL (reference sequence). V was cut by 5 bases and J by 4 bases, with 21 bases left in between. CDR3 length: 16 residues. DNA of the CDR3: TGTGCCAGCAGCAACTCCGGGACACGGAAAGATTACGAGCAGTACTTC. Translation: CASSNSGTRKDYEQYF.

This clone was recorded a few times. The genes are TRBV19 and TRBJ2-7; TRBD1 matches 7 bases. Germline loops: CDR1 LNHDA, CDR2 SQIVND (reference sequence). V lost 4 bases to trimming and J lost 1 base; unmatched junction nucleotides: 7. CDR3 length: 15 residues. Here the CDR3 reads CASSNQGVGSYEQYF. The DNA for the CDR3 is TGTGCCAGTAGTAACCAGGGGGTAGGGTCCTACGAGCAGTACTTC.

The V and J genes are TRBV4-1 and TRBJ1-5, with 8 nucleotides matching TRBD1. J lost 0 bases, V lost 3 bases, and 1 base had no gene match. CDR1 is MGHRA, CDR2 YSYEKL, per germline. This CDR3 has 15 residues. CDR3 sequence (DNA): TGCGCCAGCAGCCAGGGACAGGTTAGCAATCAGCCCCAGCATTTT. Protein product: CASSQGQVSNQPQHF.

This chain links TRBV15 with TRBJ1-1; no clear D gene. Looked up from germline, CDR1 is LNHNV and CDR2 is YYDKDF (reference sequence). The V and J ends lost 3 bases and 5 bases respectively, with 10 bases between them. The CDR3 has 13 residues. CDR3 nucleotides: TGTGCCACCAGCAGGGAGGGAATAACTGAAGCTTTCTTT. The encoded protein is CATSREGITEAFF. Filled out from reference TRBV15 and TRBJ1-1, the complete variable domain reads DAMVIQNPRYQVTQFGKPVTLSCSQTLNHNVMYWYQQKSSQAPKLLFHYYDKDFNNEADTPDNFQSRRPNTSFCFLDIRSPGLGDTAMYLCATSREGITEAFFGQGTRLTVV.

Regarding this clone: Being one base from a much bigger clone, this may be a read error. This CDR3 is also generated by other DNA sequences in the sample. The chain is built from TRBV2 and TRBJ2-5; 7 bases line up with TRBD2. This CDR3 has 16 residues. The V gene's germline CDR1 is SNHLY and CDR2 FYNNEI. Trimming took 1 base from V and 5 from J; bases not matched to a gene: 10. The CDR3: CASSEGRGGQAETQYF. The CDR3 nucleotides are TGTGCCAGCAGTGAAGGGCGGGGAGGGCAGGCGGAGACCCAGTACTTC.

The sample holds one count of this clone. The chain employs TRBV7-9 and TRBJ2-2; no clear D. This CDR3 comprises 15 residues. The V end was cut by 3 bases, the J end by 5 bases, with 13 bases between. Germline values: CDR1 SEHNR, CDR2 FQNEAQ (reference sequence). CDR3 sequence reads: CASSLPTTLTGELFF. The CDR3 DNA reads TGTGCCAGCAGCTTGCCGACAACGCTAACCGGGGAGCTGTTTTTT.

This chain links TRBV10-2 with TRBJ1-5; 7 bases line up with TRBD1. The J segment lost 5 bases and the V segment lost 0 bases, leaving 7 bases of the junction unmatched. Germline V CDR1 and CDR2: WSHSY, SAAADI. This CDR3 contains 16 residues. The CDR3 sequence: CASSESAQGVDQPQHF. The CDR3 coding sequence is TGCGCCAGCAGTGAGTCTGCGCAGGGGGTGGATCAGCCCCAGCATTTT.

The J gene is TRBJ1-1, the V gene TRBV28; tentatively, D is TRBD1 (6 bases). V lost 8 bases, J lost 0 bases, and 16 bases lay in between. This CDR3 comprises 15 residues. Germline V gives CDR1 MDHEN, CDR2 SYDVKM. CDR3 sequence: CASGPHRALNTEAFF. The CDR3 region has the DNA TGTGCCAGCGGACCCCACAGGGCCTTGAACACTGAAGCTTTCTTT.

J is TRBJ2-7 and V is TRBV6-1, with D uncertain. V lost 2 bases, J lost 0 bases, and 8 bases lay in between. Germline V gene sequence: CDR1 MNHNS, CDR2 SASEGT. CDR3 length equals 14 residues. CDR3 sequence reads: CASSEQVDSYEQYF. CDR3 nucleotide sequence: TGTGCCAGCAGTGAACAGGTGGACTCCTACGAGCAGTACTTC.